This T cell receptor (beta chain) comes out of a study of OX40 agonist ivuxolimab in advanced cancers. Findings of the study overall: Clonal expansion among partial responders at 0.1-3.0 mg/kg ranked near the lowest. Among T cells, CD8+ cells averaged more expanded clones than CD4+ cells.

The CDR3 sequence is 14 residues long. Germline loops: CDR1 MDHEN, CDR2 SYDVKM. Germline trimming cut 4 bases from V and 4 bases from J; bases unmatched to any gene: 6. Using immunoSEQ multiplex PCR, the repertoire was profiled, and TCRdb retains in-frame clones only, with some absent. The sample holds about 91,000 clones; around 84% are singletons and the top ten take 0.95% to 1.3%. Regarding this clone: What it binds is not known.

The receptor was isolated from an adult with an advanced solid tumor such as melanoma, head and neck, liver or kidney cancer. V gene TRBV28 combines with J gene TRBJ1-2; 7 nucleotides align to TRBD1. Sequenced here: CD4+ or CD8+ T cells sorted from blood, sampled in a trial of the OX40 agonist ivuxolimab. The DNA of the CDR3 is TGTGCCAGCAGTTGGAGGGGGCGCGTCTATGGCTACACCTTC. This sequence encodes CASSWRGRVYGYTF.